Described below is a single T cell receptor (beta chain) sequence and its context. Antigen unknown. A multiplex PCR was run with 60 Vbeta primers and 13 Jbeta primers. TCRdb's table, derived via immunoSEQ multiplex PCR, lists solely in-frame clones and lacks some. The data contain fewer than 350,000 clones, 80% to 90% of them singletons. CDR3 size: 14 residues. V trimming: 4 bases; J trimming: 5 bases; junction bases outside the gene matches: 8. Germline-derived CDR1 and CDR2 are SGHRS and YFSETQ. This sample was included in a study of cytomegalovirus exposure and HLA in healthy donors. Points from the study as a whole: For cytomegalovirus status, the classifier reportedly gave diagnoses with high specificity and sensitivity. Later findings reportedly placed an Asian-associated ancestry cluster below the approximately 670-donor mean for N-insertions. In an earlier analysis, productive rearrangement rates for most beta V segments clustered near 87% or 30%.

Healthy donors of bone marrow made up the group. The clonotype originates from a woman aged 18-29 years in good health and CMV-seronegative. This rearrangement joins TRBV5-1 to TRBJ1-2, with TRBD1 identical over 7 bases. Sequences were obtained from PBMCs. CDR3 coding DNA: TGCGCCAGCAGCCAAGGGACAGTCAGTTATGGCTACACCTTC. It is translated as CASSQGTVSYGYTF.